The rows below give T cell receptor beta chains drawn from one sample of a study of blood T cell repertoires in COVID-19. Sequencing used immunoSEQ multiplex PCR; TCRdb keeps in-frame clones, though not all of them. This table holds 170,000 or so clones, about four fifths found once. The specimen sequenced was peripheral blood. The receptor set was obtained from a young man with active or convalescent COVID-19. Each CDR3 is given with its conserved first and last residue. D genes are given only for firm matches. Expanded clones are given a class, and other clones once, few, many or no size at all.

D	J	V	size	DNA	CDR3
-	TRBJ2-3	TRBV3-1/TRBV3-2	-	TGTGCCAGCAGCCGCGTTATTGTAGCGGCAGATACGCAGTATTTT	CASSRVIVAADTQYF
TRBD2	TRBJ2-7	TRBV6-2/TRBV6-3	-	TGTGCCAGCAGTTACGTGGGAGGGGACGCCTACGAGCAGTACTTC	CASSYVGGDAYEQYF
-	TRBJ1-1	TRBV30	-	TGTGCCTGGAGTGAGTTTGGCCTGAACACTGAAGCTTTCTTT	CAWSEFGLNTEAFF
TRBD1	TRBJ2-7	TRBV18	once	TGTGCCAGCTCACCACTGGGACAGGGGGCCTACGAGCAGTACTTC	CASSPLGQGAYEQYF
-	TRBJ2-7	TRBV19	-	TGTGCCAGCCGGACAGAAAACTACGAGCAGTACTTC	CASRTENYEQYF
TRBD1	TRBJ1-1	TRBV9	-	TGTGCCGGCAGCGCGACAGGGTGGAGTACCACTGAAGCTTTCTTT	CAGSATGWSTTEAFF
TRBD2	TRBJ2-5	TRBV28	many	TGTGCCAGCAGTCCGGCAGGTAGTAGCGGGATGTACCAAGAGACCCAGTACTTC	CASSPAGSSGMYQETQYF
-	TRBJ2-3	TRBV30	-	TGTGCCTGGAGTACTAGGGGGGGAGATACGCAGTATTTT	CAWSTRGGDTQYF
-	TRBJ1-4	TRBV6-1	-	TGTGCCAGCAGTGAAGCGGAGGGGCTGGGTGAAAAACTGTTTTTT	CASSEAEGLGEKLFF
TRBD1	TRBJ1-3	TRBV2	-	TGTGCCAGCAGATTCGACAGGGGAGACACCATATATTTT	CASRFDRGDTIYF
TRBD2	TRBJ2-5	TRBV7-3	-	TGTGCCAGCAGCTTCAATCCTGGACTAGCGGGAGGAATGGAGACCCAGTACTTC	CASSFNPGLAGGMETQYF
TRBD2	TRBJ2-2	TRBV11-2	-	TGTGCCAGCAGGGTTCCCGGGACTAGCCTTTTGGAGCTGTTTTTT	CASRVPGTSLLELFF
-	TRBJ1-2	TRBV13	-	TGTGCCAGCAGCAAAAGCAGGCAGACAGCTAACTATGGCTACACCTTC	CASSKSRQTANYGYTF
-	TRBJ1-2	TRBV15	-	TGTGCCACCAGCAGAGACGTTATTCGGGGGGCATCGGAAGGCTACACCTTC	CATSRDVIRGASEGYTF
TRBD2	TRBJ2-1	TRBV11-3	many	TGTGCCAGCAGCCGAAGCGGGGATGCGAATGAGCAGTTCTTC	CASSRSGDANEQFF
-	TRBJ1-2	TRBV7-2	-	TGTGCCAGCAGCGAACAGCTTAACTATGGCTACACCTTC	CASSEQLNYGYTF
TRBD1	TRBJ1-1	TRBV4-2	few	TGTGCCAGCAGCCAGGGACAGGGGCCGAACACTGAAGCTTTCTTT	CASSQGQGPNTEAFF
TRBD2	TRBJ2-3	TRBV28	-	TGTGCCAGCAGGTGGGGACTAGCGGGGACAACAGATACGCAGTATTTT	CASRWGLAGTTDTQYF
-	TRBJ2-7	TRBV28	-	TGTGCCAGCAATCGGGAAACCTACGAGCAGTACTTC	CASNRETYEQYF
-	TRBJ1-2	TRBV19	-	TGTGCCAGTAGTAGGGGGGTCAAGGATGGCTACACCTTC	CASSRGVKDGYTF
TRBD1	TRBJ2-7	TRBV15	-	TGTGCCACCAGAGGGGACAGGGGGCCGCACGAGCAGTACTTC	CATRGDRGPHEQYF
-	TRBJ2-7	TRBV21-1	-	TGTGCCAGCAGCAAAAAAGACAGGGGGTACTACGAGCAGTACTTC	CASSKKDRGYYEQYF
TRBD2	TRBJ2-1	TRBV7-9	-	TGTGCCAGCAGCTCTAGCGGGAGGACCTACAATGAGCAGTTCTTC	CASSSSGRTYNEQFF
TRBD2	TRBJ2-7	TRBV4-1	-	TGCGCCAGCAGCCAAGCTCGACTAGCGGGGGGGCCCAGCTCCTACGAGCAGTACTTC	CASSQARLAGGPSSYEQYF
TRBD1	TRBJ1-5	TRBV7-8	-	TGTGCCAGCAGCTTAGGTCCGGGACAGCCCGTGACCCAGCATTTT	CASSLGPGQPVTQHF
-	TRBJ1-1	TRBV12-3/TRBV12-4	-	TGTGCCAGCAGTTTCTCAGGGAACACTGAAGCTTTCTTT	CASSFSGNTEAFF
-	TRBJ1-6	TRBV6-2/TRBV6-3	-	TGTGCCAGCAGTTACCAGGATCCTCTGAATTCACCCCTCCACTTT	CASSYQDPLNSPLHF
TRBD2	TRBJ2-1	TRBV15	-	TGTGCCACCAGCAGCCCAGCGGGGGAGGCCTACAATGAGCAGTTCTTC	CATSSPAGEAYNEQFF
-	TRBJ1-6	TRBV4-3	-	TGCGCCAGCAGCCAAGAGGAGAATTCACCCCTCCACTTT	CASSQEENSPLHF
-	TRBJ2-2	TRBV18	-	TGTGCCAGCTCTACGGGGGGCGATTTCACCGGGGAGCTGTTTTTT	CASSTGGDFTGELFF
TRBD1	TRBJ2-5	TRBV24-1	-	TGTGCCACCAGTGATTCCGGGACAGGGGACGGAGAGACCCAGTACTTC	CATSDSGTGDGETQYF
TRBD1	TRBJ1-1	TRBV2	-	TGTGCCAGCAGTGTGGGACAGGGGGGGGCTGAAGCTTTCTTT	CASSVGQGGAEAFF
TRBD1	TRBJ1-5	TRBV6-2/TRBV6-3	-	TGTGCCAGCAGTTACTCGGGACAGGGCAATCAGCCCCAGCATTTT	CASSYSGQGNQPQHF
-	TRBJ1-4	TRBV5-1	-	TGCGCCAGCAGCGGCCGCAGGGCGTTGGGGGAAAAACTGTTTTTT	CASSGRRALGEKLFF
-	TRBJ1-1	TRBV4-2	-	TGTGCCAGCAGCCAAGATATAGGAGGGGACACTGAAGCTTTCTTT	CASSQDIGGDTEAFF
TRBD1	TRBJ2-1	TRBV11-2	-	TGTGCCAGCAGCTTAGAGTCACAGGGGTGGAATGAGCAGTTCTTC	CASSLESQGWNEQFF
TRBD1	TRBJ2-1	TRBV9	-	TGTGCCAGCAGCCGACAAACAGGGGACAATGAGCAGTTCTTC	CASSRQTGDNEQFF
-	TRBJ1-1	TRBV4-3	-	TGCGCCAGCAGCCTTAGCGAGGTCACTGAAGCTTTCTTT	CASSLSEVTEAFF
TRBD2	TRBJ2-1	TRBV10-3	-	TGTGCCATCAGTAGCGGGAGGTGGGACGATGAGCAGTTCTTC	CAISSGRWDDEQFF
-	TRBJ1-4	TRBV7-9	-	TGTGCCAGCAGCTTAGGCCATCAGAGACTTAATGAAAAACTGTTTTTT	CASSLGHQRLNEKLFF